This T cell receptor beta chain derives from a study of T cells after somatic rescue of genetic block. Method: immunoSEQ multiplex PCR; TCRdb's copy keeps in-frame clones and lacks some. This sample has about 67,000 clones, with about 90% found just once. What was sequenced was peripheral blood mononuclear cells (PBMCs). The origin of this receptor is a man in his forties or fifties.

The CDR3 reads CASSQIRDPSYEQYF. The CDR3 DNA reads TGTGCCAGCAGCCAGATCCGGGACCCCTCCTACGAGCAGTACTTC. The rearrangement links TRBV14 to TRBJ2-7; D might be TRBD1 or TRBD2, each matching 5 bases. Between the trimmed V and J ends, which lost 3 bases and 0 bases, there was a span of 12 bases. The V gene's germline CDR1 is SGHDN and CDR2 FVKESK. The CDR3 length is 15 residues.